Listed below are T cell receptor beta chains from one sample, sequenced in a study of read filtering for tumor transcriptome and immune sequencing. Via MiXCR, TCRdb re-called the reads, giving one row per CDR3 protein. This table holds approximately 90,000 distinct CDR3 sequences, roughly an eighth found once. The sample comprised a population of CD138-negative cells sorted from bone marrow. Receptors were obtained from a donor at least 40 years old with multiple myeloma. CDR3s include the opening cysteine and the closing phenylalanine or tryptophan. Each record gives: clone size, D gene, V gene, J gene, CDR3 DNA, CDR3 protein. A D gene is named only where the DNA matches it firmly. The size field is filled for only some rows; it gives once, few, many or a size class.

clone size: many; D gene: .; V gene: TRBV18; J gene: TRBJ2-6; CDR3 DNA: TGTGCCAGCTCACCGATCCGGGCCAACGTCCTGACTTTC; CDR3 protein: CASSPIRANVLTF
clone size: .; D gene: .; V gene: TRBV5-4; J gene: TRBJ1-4; CDR3 DNA: TGTGCCAGCAGCTTGGGACGGGCCGAAAAACTGTTTTTT; CDR3 protein: CASSLGRAEKLFF
clone size: many; D gene: .; V gene: TRBV7-2; J gene: TRBJ2-6; CDR3 DNA: TGTGCCAGCAGCTTAGCCCCTAACTCTGGGGCCAACGTCCTGACTTTC; CDR3 protein: CASSLAPNSGANVLTF
clone size: few; D gene: .; V gene: TRBV7-6; J gene: TRBJ2-1; CDR3 DNA: TGTGCCAGCAGCAAAAGAGGGAATGAGCAGTTCTTC; CDR3 protein: CASSKRGNEQFF
clone size: many; D gene: TRBD2; V gene: TRBV7-2; J gene: TRBJ2-1; CDR3 DNA: TGTGCCAGCAGCTTATCTCGGACTAGACCCCCGGCGGAGAATGAGCAGTTCTTC; CDR3 protein: CASSLSRTRPPAENEQFF
clone size: many; D gene: TRBD1; V gene: TRBV7-9; J gene: TRBJ1-1; CDR3 DNA: TGTGCCAGCAGCTCGCCGGACAGGGGGCAAGCTTTCTTT; CDR3 protein: CASSSPDRGQAFF
clone size: medium-sized; D gene: .; V gene: TRBV5-1; J gene: TRBJ2-1; CDR3 DNA: TGCGCCAGCAGACTCGACATCCCGCCTCGCAATGAGCAGTTCTTC; CDR3 protein: CASRLDIPPRNEQFF
clone size: many; D gene: .; V gene: TRBV25-1; J gene: TRBJ2-7; CDR3 DNA: TGTGCCAGCAGTGTCAAGTACGAGCAGTACTTC; CDR3 protein: CASSVKYEQYF
clone size: many; D gene: TRBD1; V gene: TRBV6-2/TRBV6-3; J gene: TRBJ2-3; CDR3 DNA: TGTGCCAGCAGTTACCGGGACAGGGGGCGGACAGATACGCAGTATTTT; CDR3 protein: CASSYRDRGRTDTQYF
clone size: many; D gene: .; V gene: TRBV18; J gene: TRBJ1-2; CDR3 DNA: TGTGCCAGCTCACCACAGGACAGCATGCCAAGCGGGGGCTACACCTTC; CDR3 protein: CASSPQDSMPSGGYTF
clone size: many; D gene: .; V gene: TRBV19; J gene: TRBJ1-5; CDR3 DNA: TGTGCCAGTAGTTTGGGAGCATATAGCAATCAGCCCCAGCATTTT; CDR3 protein: CASSLGAYSNQPQHF
clone size: many; D gene: TRBD2; V gene: TRBV5-1; J gene: TRBJ2-3; CDR3 DNA: TGCGCCAGCAGCCAATCGACTAGCGGCACAGATACGCAGTATTTT; CDR3 protein: CASSQSTSGTDTQYF
clone size: few; D gene: .; V gene: TRBV11-2; J gene: TRBJ2-5; CDR3 DNA: TGTGCCAGCAGCTTTAGGGTTAAGGAGACCCAGTACTTC; CDR3 protein: CASSFRVKETQYF
clone size: .; D gene: TRBD1; V gene: TRBV7-8; J gene: TRBJ1-2; CDR3 DNA: TGTGCCAGCAGCCCCGGGGGAGGACAGGGGGCCTTTGGCTACACCTTC; CDR3 protein: CASSPGGGQGAFGYTF
clone size: .; D gene: .; V gene: TRBV20-1; J gene: TRBJ2-5; CDR3 DNA: TGCAGTGCAAGGCGCAGGGACCAAGACACCCAGGACTTC; CDR3 protein: CSARRRDQDTQDF
clone size: many; D gene: .; V gene: TRBV18; J gene: TRBJ2-2; CDR3 DNA: TGTGCCAGCTCGCCTATTGGGACGTCGAGCGGGGAGCTGTTTTTT; CDR3 protein: CASSPIGTSSGELFF
clone size: .; D gene: TRBD2; V gene: TRBV6-5; J gene: TRBJ2-7; CDR3 DNA: TGTGCCAGCAGTTACTCGATGTCGGGCGGGAGAGCTGATGAGCAGTACTTC; CDR3 protein: CASSYSMSGGRADEQYF
clone size: many; D gene: .; V gene: TRBV29-1; J gene: TRBJ2-5; CDR3 DNA: TGCAGCGTTGATTTGCTTGGGCGGCAAGAGACCCAGTACTTC; CDR3 protein: CSVDLLGRQETQYF
clone size: many; D gene: TRBD2; V gene: TRBV20-1; J gene: TRBJ2-7; CDR3 DNA: TGCAGTGCTAGAGAGGAGCGGGAGGGGACCTACGAGCAGTACTTC; CDR3 protein: CSAREEREGTYEQYF
clone size: many; D gene: .; V gene: TRBV29-1; J gene: TRBJ2-2; CDR3 DNA: TGCAGCGTTTGTCAGGGGCTGAACACCGGGGAGCTGTTTTTT; CDR3 protein: CSVCQGLNTGELFF
clone size: many; D gene: .; V gene: TRBV11-2; J gene: TRBJ1-1; CDR3 DNA: TGTGCCAGCAGCTTAATTGCGGGCTCGGGGACTGAAGCTTTCTTT; CDR3 protein: CASSLIAGSGTEAFF
clone size: many; D gene: TRBD2; V gene: TRBV28; J gene: TRBJ2-1; CDR3 DNA: TGTGCCAGCAGTTTAATGTCTAGCGGGAGGGCAGATGAGCAGTTCTTC; CDR3 protein: CASSLMSSGRADEQFF
clone size: many; D gene: .; V gene: TRBV20-1; J gene: TRBJ1-1; CDR3 DNA: TGCAGTGCTAGGTTTCAGGGAGGGACTGAAGCTTTCTTT; CDR3 protein: CSARFQGGTEAFF
clone size: many; D gene: .; V gene: TRBV19; J gene: TRBJ1-1; CDR3 DNA: TGTGCCAGTAGTATGGGGCACAGGAACACTGAAGCTTTCTTT; CDR3 protein: CASSMGHRNTEAFF
clone size: few; D gene: .; V gene: TRBV7-9; J gene: TRBJ2-7; CDR3 DNA: TGTGCCAGCAGCCTCCGACAGGACCCGCGGTACGAGCAGTACTTC; CDR3 protein: CASSLRQDPRYEQYF
clone size: many; D gene: .; V gene: TRBV28; J gene: TRBJ1-3; CDR3 DNA: TGTGCCAGCAGCGAACGAGCGCCACGACAGATGACAAACACCATATATTTT; CDR3 protein: CASSERAPRQMTNTIYF
clone size: many; D gene: .; V gene: TRBV29-1; J gene: TRBJ2-1; CDR3 DNA: TGCAGCGTGAGACAACGGGGTCTATGGAATGAGCAGTTCTTC; CDR3 protein: CSVRQRGLWNEQFF